These 31 T cell receptor beta chains were all obtained from the same sample, sequenced in a study of blood T cell repertoires in COVID-19. Repertoires were generated with immunoSEQ multiplex PCR, while TCRdb's copy carries only in-frame clones and drops some. Among nearly 110,000 clones listed, more than 70% were seen once. The specimen was peripheral blood. All receptors derive from a man in his forties or fifties with active or convalescent COVID-19.

V gene TRBV16 combines with J gene TRBJ2-7; no clear D gene. From germline, CDR1 is KGHSY and CDR2 FQNENV. The CDR3 is 13 residues long. Trimming removed 0 bases at V and 7 bases at J, with 10 bases between. CDR3: CASSQSPVWEQYF. In nucleotides, the CDR3 is TGTGCCAGCAGCCAATCGCCGGTATGGGAGCAGTACTTC.

This clone was picked up one time. This chain connects TRBV19 to TRBJ1-1; the match to TRBD1 covers 8 bases. Germline-derived CDR1 and CDR2 are LNHDA and SQIVND (reference sequence). V lost 9 bases, J lost 5 bases, and 11 bases stayed unmatched. This CDR3 comprises 14 residues. The CDR3 is CASSYRGVGTEAFF. CDR3 bases: TGTGCCAGCAGTTACAGGGGGGTTGGGACTGAAGCTTTCTTT.

The chain employs TRBV6-4 and TRBJ2-1; 14 positions agree with TRBD2. From germline, CDR1 is MRHNA and CDR2 SNTAGT. This CDR3 comprises 14 residues. V gave up 5 bases and J gave up 12 bases; unmatched junction bases: 6. In DNA form, the CDR3 reads TGTGCCAGCAGTCCGGGACTAGCGGGAGCCCCGCAGTTCTTC. Translated: CASSPGLAGAPQFF.

The chain joins TRBV3-1 (or the pseudogene TRBV3-2) to TRBJ2-1; 8 bases line up with TRBD2. With 2 bases clipped from V and 7 bases from J, the junction kept 10 bases outside the gene matches. This CDR3 spans 16 amino acids. Looked up from germline, CDR1 is LGHDT and CDR2 is YNNKEL (reference sequence). The CDR3 is CASSQLGTSVKNEQFF. Written as DNA, the CDR3 is TGTGCCAGCAGCCAACTTGGGACTAGTGTGAAGAATGAGCAGTTCTTC.

The chain links TRBV6-5 to TRBJ2-3; D may be TRBD2 (6 bases). This CDR3 spans 13 amino acids. V was cut by 5 bases and J by 10 bases, with 16 bases left in between. The germline V gene encodes CDR1 MNHEY and CDR2 SVGAGI. The CDR3 is CASSPDRELAQYF. The CDR3 bases are TGTGCCAGCAGTCCGGACCGGGAGTTGGCGCAGTATTTT.

This clone was detected only once. The CDR3 sequence is CASSKENAGSYEQYF. CDR3 DNA sequence: TGTGCCAGCAGCAAAGAAAATGCCGGTTCCTACGAGCAGTACTTC. The chain combines TRBV21-1 with TRBJ2-7; the DNA was not used to check the table's D call, TRBD2. TRBV21-1 is described as a pseudogene. CDR3 length: 15 amino acids.

This clone was observed a handful of times. The gene calls are TRBV4-1 and TRBJ1-5; D is undetermined. The V gene's germline CDR1 is MGHRA and CDR2 YSYEKL. Trimming removed 1 base from V and 6 bases from J, with 13 bases in between. The CDR3 extends over 15 amino acids. This CDR3 is CASSQAGLLGQPQHF. The CDR3 DNA is TGCGCCAGCAGCCAAGCCGGGCTACTAGGTCAGCCCCAGCATTTT.

In its sample, this clone was seen once. The chain employs TRBV9 and TRBJ1-1; weak D call: TRBD1 (6 bases). The germline CDR1 and CDR2 sequences are SGDLS and YYNGEE. There are 14 residues in the CDR3. Trimming pared 7 bases from V and 1 base from J, leaving 14 bases between. CDR3 sequence (DNA): TGTGCCAGCGGCCCGGACAGCCCGAACACTGAAGCTTTCTTT. Translated, it gives CASGPDSPNTEAFF.

This chain uses TRBV29-1 with TRBJ2-5; D unresolved. Germline V CDR1 and CDR2: SQVTM, ANQGSEA. The CDR3 contains 12 residues. Trimming cost V 5 bases and J 2 bases, with 9 bases left between them. The CDR3 sequence is CSVPRNQETQYF. DNA of the CDR3: TGCAGCGTTCCCAGGAATCAAGAGACCCAGTACTTC.

V gene TRBV7-2 combines with J gene TRBJ2-2, with 13 bases identical to TRBD2. Germline V gene data show CDR1 as SGHTA and CDR2 as FQGNSA. Trimming took 5 bases from V and 7 from J; bases not matched to a gene: 4. The CDR3 covers 15 residues. The chain's CDR3 is CASSKLAGGDGELFF. CDR3 coding DNA: TGTGCCAGCAGCAAACTAGCGGGAGGGGACGGGGAGCTGTTTTTT.

This sequence joins TRBV19 and TRBJ2-5, with TRBD2 as a possible D gene (6 bases). CDR1 LNHDA and CDR2 SQIVND come from the germline V gene (reference sequence). CDR3 length: 15 residues. Trimming removed 1 base at V and 5 bases at J, with 14 bases between. CDR3 sequence (DNA): TGTGCCAGTAGTATAGGACCGGTTGCGGGGGAGACCCAGTACTTC. Its translation is CASSIGPVAGETQYF.

This clone turned up a few times. The genes are TRBV11-2 and TRBJ1-5; D perhaps matches TRBD1 (5 bases). The CDR3 covers 13 residues. Deletions cut 2 bases from V and 5 bases from J, with 7 bases between. Germline CDR1 reads SGHAT; CDR2 reads FQNNGV. In DNA, the CDR3 is TGTGCCAGCAGCTTATCGGGGGATCAGCCCCAGCATTTT. Translated, it gives CASSLSGDQPQHF.

V is TRBV6-6 and J is TRBJ1-5; a possible D gene is TRBD1 (5 bases). The J call may be mistaken, given a closer DNA end match to TRBJ2-3. This CDR3 has 12 residues. Germline lookup yields CDR1 MNHNY and CDR2 SVGAGI (reference sequence). CDR3 in amino acids: CASSLDSQPQYF. DNA of the CDR3: TGTGCCAGCAGCCTAGACAGCCAGCCCCAGTATTTT.

The rearrangement joins TRBV7-2 to TRBJ2-5; 11 bases match TRBD2. Trimming removed 0 bases from V and 4 bases from J; junction bases left unmatched: 4. The germline gives CDR1 SGHTA, CDR2 FQGNSA. CDR3 length: 16 amino acids. CDR3 residues: CASSLAGTSGRETQYF. As DNA, the CDR3 is TGTGCCAGCAGCTTAGCAGGAACTAGCGGGAGAGAGACCCAGTACTTC.

The chain combines TRBV12-3 or TRBV12-4 with TRBJ2-7; maybe TRBD1 (6 bases). This CDR3 comprises 13 residues. V lost 6 bases and J 2 bases, leaving 11 bases between the germline ends. CDR3 DNA: TGTGCCAGCAGAAGGACAGAGACCTACGAGCAGTACTTC. Translation gives CASRRTETYEQYF.

This clone has just one count. This chain links TRBV5-1 with TRBJ2-3, with 11 bases matching TRBD2. The CDR3 has 16 residues. V lost 4 bases to trimming and J lost 1 base; unmatched junction nucleotides: 5. Germline CDR1 reads SGHRS; CDR2 reads YFSETQ. CDR3 region: CASSPLTSGGTDTQYF. CDR3 DNA: TGCGCCAGCAGCCCCTTGACTAGCGGGGGCACAGATACGCAGTATTTT.

The gene calls are TRBV5-1 and TRBJ2-1; a weak D match, TRBD2 (6 bases). Trimming removed 4 bases from V and 8 bases from J, with 13 bases in between. Looked up from germline, CDR1 is SGHRS and CDR2 is YFSETQ. The CDR3 spans 13 residues. The CDR3, as DNA: TGCGCCAGCAGCGAGGGGACTCTCCATGAGCAGTTCTTC. As protein: CASSEGTLHEQFF.

DNA of the CDR3: TGTGCCAGTAGTGCGAGGGTGAGGACTGAAGCTTTCTTT. It is translated as CASSARVRTEAFF. V and J are TRBV19 and TRBJ1-1; D is undetermined. The germline CDR1 and CDR2 sequences are LNHDA and SQIVND (reference sequence). V was shortened by 5 bases and J by 5 bases, with 12 bases between the two germline ends. The CDR3 extends over 13 amino acids.

The chain carries TRBV5-6 and TRBJ1-5; 9 bases match TRBD1. Per germline, CDR1 SGHDT and CDR2 YYEEEE. The CDR3 consists of 14 residues. The ends lost 4 bases at V and 7 bases at J; junction bases unmatched: 6. CDR3 residues: CASSLTGGWQPQHF. CDR3 coding DNA: TGTGCCAGCAGCCTTACAGGGGGCTGGCAGCCCCAGCATTTT. The whole variable domain, filled in from reference TRBV5-6 and TRBJ1-5, reads DAGVTQSPTHLIKTRGQQVTLRCSPKSGHDTVSWYQQALGQGPQFIFQYYEEEERQRGNFPDRFSGHQFPNYSSELNVNALLLGDSALYLCASSLTGGWQPQHFGDGTRLSIL.

A few counts support this clone. The V and J genes are TRBV6-5 and TRBJ2-6, with D maybe TRBD2 (5 bases). Germline loops: CDR1 MNHEY, CDR2 SVGAGI. The CDR3 length is 15 residues. Trimming took off 2 bases at V and 2 bases at J, with 7 bases between the two ends. The CDR3 DNA follows: TGTGCCAGCAGTTACGAGGGAACTGGGGCCAACGTCCTGACTTTC. Encoded protein: CASSYEGTGANVLTF.

This clone was detected a few times. This chain links TRBV28 with TRBJ1-5; 9 bases are shared with TRBD1. This CDR3 spans 15 amino acids. Trimming removed 6 bases from V and 7 bases from J; junction bases left unmatched: 10. Germline V gene data show CDR1 as MDHEN and CDR2 as SYDVKM. In nucleotides, the CDR3 is TGTGCCAGCAGACCTGCGGGACAGGGTGGGCAGCCCCAGCATTTT. Protein: CASRPAGQGGQPQHF.

The CDR3 DNA sequence: TGTGCTAGTGGTTTGGGACGGGGGAGCACTGAAGCTTTCTTT. This encodes CASGLGRGSTEAFF. The chain employs TRBV12-5 and TRBJ1-1; tentatively, D is TRBD1 (5 bases). The CDR3 runs 14 residues. Germline loops: CDR1 LGHNT, CDR2 FRNRAP. Trimming took off 1 base at V and 4 bases at J, with 10 bases between the two ends.

This rearrangement joins TRBV10-2 to TRBJ1-5; 7 positions match TRBD1. The CDR3 is 13 amino acids. Germline loops: CDR1 WSHSY, CDR2 SAAADI. With V trimmed by 2 bases and J by 6 bases, 1 base remained unmatched. The CDR3 spells CASSEDRVQPQHF. DNA of the CDR3: TGCGCCAGCAGTGAGGACAGGGTTCAGCCCCAGCATTTT.

This sequence joins TRBV27 and TRBJ2-7; D is perhaps TRBD1 (6 bases). Germline values: CDR1 MNHEY, CDR2 SMNVEV (reference sequence). V dropped 2 bases and J dropped 2 bases, with 13 bases sitting between them. This CDR3 comprises 15 residues. The CDR3 nucleotides are TGTGCCAGCAGTTTAGTTGGGGCAGGGGCCTACGAGCAGTACTTC. Its translation is CASSLVGAGAYEQYF.

This chain connects TRBV9 to TRBJ1-4, with D maybe TRBD1 (5 bases). With 2 bases removed from V and 7 bases from J, the gap between germline ends came to 18 bases. There are 16 residues in the CDR3. Germline-derived CDR1 and CDR2 are SGDLS and YYNGEE. The CDR3 nucleotides are TGTGCCAGCAGCGTGGCGGCAGGGCAAAGGGGTGAAAAACTGTTTTTT. Encoded protein: CASSVAAGQRGEKLFF. Full variable domain (outside the CDR3, taken from reference TRBV9 and TRBJ1-4): DSGVTQTPKHLITATGQRVTLRCSPRSGDLSVYWYQQSLDQGLQFLIQYYNGEERAKGNILERFSAQQFPDLHSELNLSSLELGDSALYFCASSVAAGQRGEKLFFGSGTQLSVL.

The chain recombines TRBV28 with TRBJ2-5; 8 bases align to TRBD1. The germline V gene encodes CDR1 MDHEN and CDR2 SYDVKM. This CDR3 region has 14 residues. V shed 5 bases and J 5 bases; nucleotides not matched to a gene: 7. The CDR3 loop is CASSGRGRVETQYF. The CDR3 nucleotides are TGTGCCAGCAGTGGCAGGGGGCGGGTGGAGACCCAGTACTTC.

This clone was seen repeatedly, ten times or more. The chain joins TRBV27 to TRBJ1-5; D is ambiguous. V was clipped by 3 bases and J by 5 bases, with 11 bases between them. Germline V gene sequence: CDR1 MNHEY, CDR2 SMNVEV (reference sequence). This CDR3 contains 14 residues. The CDR3 bases are TGTGCCAGCAGTTTGGCGGGTGGGTATCAGCCCCAGCATTTT. This encodes CASSLAGGYQPQHF.

V gene TRBV10-3 combines with J gene TRBJ1-3, with D tentatively TRBD1 (6 bases). V was shortened by 0 bases and J by 0 bases, with 21 bases between the two germline ends. CDR3 size: 20 residues. The germline gives CDR1 ENHRY, CDR2 SYGVKD. CDR3 nucleotide sequence: TGTGCCATCAGTGAGTCGACTGGCAGTGCAGGGGCTTACTCTGGAAACACCATATATTTT. Its translation is CAISESTGSAGAYSGNTIYF.

This sequence joins TRBV28 and TRBJ2-3, with 8 bases aligning to TRBD1. V shed 5 bases, J shed 8 bases, and the junction held 12 bases outside the gene matches. The CDR3 consists of 15 residues. Germline V gives CDR1 MDHEN, CDR2 SYDVKM. The CDR3 sequence: CASSPRTGRIGTQYF. The CDR3 DNA sequence: TGTGCCAGCAGTCCTAGGACAGGGAGGATCGGTACGCAGTATTTT.

This clone was detected only a few times. The chain employs TRBV19 and TRBJ1-5; the match to TRBD1 covers 10 bases. With 10 bases clipped from V and 2 bases from J, the junction kept 5 bases outside the gene matches. Germline values: CDR1 LNHDA, CDR2 SQIVND (reference sequence). The CDR3 contains 14 residues. The CDR3 region is CATGGTGGNQPQHF. The CDR3 coding sequence is TGTGCCACGGGAGGGACAGGGGGCAATCAGCCCCAGCATTTT.

This clone was counted once. The genes are TRBV5-4 and TRBJ1-1, with a weak D call TRBD1 (6 bases). Per the germline V gene, CDR1 is SGHNT and CDR2 is YYREEE (reference sequence). This CDR3 is built from 14 residues. Deletions cut 0 bases from V and 1 base from J, with 7 bases between. Here the CDR3 DNA reads TGTGCCAGCAGCTTGGCACAGGGGAACACTGAAGCTTTCTTT. Translated: CASSLAQGNTEAFF.